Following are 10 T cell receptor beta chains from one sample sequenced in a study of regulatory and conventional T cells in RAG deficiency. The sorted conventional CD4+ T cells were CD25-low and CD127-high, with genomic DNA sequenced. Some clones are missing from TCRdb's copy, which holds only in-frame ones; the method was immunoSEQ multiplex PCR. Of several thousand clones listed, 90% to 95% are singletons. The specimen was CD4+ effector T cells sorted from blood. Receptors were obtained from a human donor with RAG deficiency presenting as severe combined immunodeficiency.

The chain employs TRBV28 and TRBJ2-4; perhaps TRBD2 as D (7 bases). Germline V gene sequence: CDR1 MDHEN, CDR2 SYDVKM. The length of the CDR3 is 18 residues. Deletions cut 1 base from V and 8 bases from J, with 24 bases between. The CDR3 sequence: CASSLSGSGRGFGDIQYF. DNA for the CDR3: TGTGCCAGCAGTTTATCCGGCTCAGGGAGGGGGTTCGGGGACATTCAGTACTTC.

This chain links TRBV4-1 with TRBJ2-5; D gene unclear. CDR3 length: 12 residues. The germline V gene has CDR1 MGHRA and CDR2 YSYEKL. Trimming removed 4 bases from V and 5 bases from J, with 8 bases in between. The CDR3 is CASSPGRETQYF. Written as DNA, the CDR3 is TGCGCCAGCAGCCCCGGACGCGAGACCCAGTACTTC.

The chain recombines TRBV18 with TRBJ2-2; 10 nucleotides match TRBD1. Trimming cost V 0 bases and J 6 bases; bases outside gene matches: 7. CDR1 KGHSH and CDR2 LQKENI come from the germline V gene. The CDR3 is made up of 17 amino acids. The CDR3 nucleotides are TGTGCCAGCTCACCACCAGAGACAGGGGGCTTCGCCGGGGAGCTGTTTTTT. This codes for CASSPPETGGFAGELFF. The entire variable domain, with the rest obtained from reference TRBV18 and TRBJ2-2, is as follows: NAGVMQNPRHLVRRRGQEARLRCSPMKGHSHVYWYRQLPEEGLKFMVYLQKENIIDESGMPKERFSAEFPKEGPSILRIQQVVRGDSAAYFCASSPPETGGFAGELFFGEGSRLTVL.

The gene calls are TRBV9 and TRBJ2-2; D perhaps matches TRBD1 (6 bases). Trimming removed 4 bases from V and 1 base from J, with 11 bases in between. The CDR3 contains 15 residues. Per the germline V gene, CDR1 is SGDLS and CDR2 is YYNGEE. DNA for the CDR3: TGTGCCAGCAGCCCACAGACAGGGAACACCGGGGAGCTGTTTTTT. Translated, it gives CASSPQTGNTGELFF.

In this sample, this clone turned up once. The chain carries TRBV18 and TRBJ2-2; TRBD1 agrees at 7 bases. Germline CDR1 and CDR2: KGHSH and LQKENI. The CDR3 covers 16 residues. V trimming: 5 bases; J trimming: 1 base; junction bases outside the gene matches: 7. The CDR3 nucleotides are TGTGCCAGCTCATTGTGGGACAGAGAGAACACCGGGGAGCTGTTTTTT. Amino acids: CASSLWDRENTGELFF.

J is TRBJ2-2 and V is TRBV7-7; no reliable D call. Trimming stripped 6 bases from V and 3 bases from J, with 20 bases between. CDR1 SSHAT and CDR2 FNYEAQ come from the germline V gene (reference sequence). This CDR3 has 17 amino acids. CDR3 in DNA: TGTGCCAGCAGTGAAGGCGGTGGCAGCACTGACACCGGGGAGCTGTTTTTT. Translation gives CASSEGGGSTDTGELFF.

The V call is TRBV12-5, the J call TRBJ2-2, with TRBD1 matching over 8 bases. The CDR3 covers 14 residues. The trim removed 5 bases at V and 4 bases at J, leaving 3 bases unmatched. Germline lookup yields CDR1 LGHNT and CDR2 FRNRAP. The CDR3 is CASGPTGATGELFF. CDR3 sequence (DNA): TGTGCTAGTGGTCCGACAGGGGCCACCGGGGAGCTGTTTTTT.

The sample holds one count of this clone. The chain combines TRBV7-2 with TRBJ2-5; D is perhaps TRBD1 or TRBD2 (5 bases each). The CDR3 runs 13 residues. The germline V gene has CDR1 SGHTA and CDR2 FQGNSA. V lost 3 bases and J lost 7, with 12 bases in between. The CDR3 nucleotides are TGTGCCAGCAGCTTTCCAGGGAGCGGGACCCAGTACTTC. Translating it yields CASSFPGSGTQYF.

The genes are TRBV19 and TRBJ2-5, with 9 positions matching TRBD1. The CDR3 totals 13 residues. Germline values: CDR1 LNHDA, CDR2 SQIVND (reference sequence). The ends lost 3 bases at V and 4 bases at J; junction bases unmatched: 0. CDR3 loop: CASSMDRGETQYF. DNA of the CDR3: TGTGCCAGTAGTATGGACAGGGGAGAGACCCAGTACTTC.

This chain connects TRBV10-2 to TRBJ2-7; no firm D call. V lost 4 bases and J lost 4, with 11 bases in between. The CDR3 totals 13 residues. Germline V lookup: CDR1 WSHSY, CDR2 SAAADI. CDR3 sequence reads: CASSAGPLYEQYF. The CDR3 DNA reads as TGCGCCAGCAGTGCGGGTCCCTTATACGAGCAGTACTTC.